The 9 T cell receptor beta chains below were found in one sample sequenced in a study of shared clonotypes between healthy human individuals. Naive CD8 cells were CD45RO-negative, positively selected for CCR7, excluding terminally differentiated effector memory CD45RA+ cells. Some clones are missing from TCRdb's copy, which holds only in-frame ones; the method was immunoSEQ multiplex PCR. The table has roughly 590,000 clones, 95% to 96% seen once. The source material was naive CD8+ T cells sorted from blood. All receptors come from a young woman in good health.

J is TRBJ2-3 and V is TRBV2; 8 bases fit TRBD1. Germline lookup yields CDR1 SNHLY and CDR2 FYNNEI. The CDR3 runs 14 residues. J lost 3 bases, V lost 9 bases, and 8 bases had no gene match. The CDR3 protein is CARDAGGATDTQYF. The CDR3 DNA reads TGTGCCAGAGATGCAGGGGGCGCGACAGATACGCAGTATTTT.

The chain is built from TRBV7-9 and TRBJ1-2, with 9 bases lining up with TRBD1. From germline, CDR1 is SEHNR and CDR2 FQNEAQ (reference sequence). V lost 1 base to trimming and J lost 3 bases; unmatched junction nucleotides: 3. This CDR3 comprises 15 residues. The CDR3 DNA reads as TGTGCCAGCAGCTTAGACACAGGGGGCTACTATGGCTACACCTTC. This sequence encodes CASSLDTGGYYGYTF.

This chain joins TRBV28 and TRBJ2-7; D ambiguous. The ends were cut back, 6 bases at V and 0 bases at J, with 9 bases in the middle. CDR3 size: 13 residues. From germline, CDR1 is MDHEN and CDR2 SYDVKM. The CDR3 loop is CASRASSSYEQYF. The CDR3 coding sequence is TGTGCCAGCAGGGCCAGCAGCTCCTACGAGCAGTACTTC.

On this clone: Other DNA sequences from this sample encode an identical CDR3 as well. This chain links TRBV11-2 with TRBJ1-4; unclear D gene. Germline CDR1 is SGHAT and CDR2 is FQNNGV. Trimming removed 1 base from V and 8 bases from J, with 8 bases in between. The CDR3 has 13 residues. The CDR3 loop is CASSLVEGEKLFF. For the CDR3, the DNA is TGTGCCAGCAGCTTAGTAGAAGGGGAAAAACTGTTTTTT.

The chain is built from TRBV28 and TRBJ2-1; D is uncertain. There are 17 residues in the CDR3. Deletions cut 5 bases from V and 0 bases from J, with 17 bases between. Looked up from germline, CDR1 is MDHEN and CDR2 is SYDVKM. CDR3 region: CASSPLDTSSSYNEQFF. The DNA of the CDR3 is TGTGCCAGCAGTCCCCTGGATACCTCAAGCTCCTACAATGAGCAGTTCTTC. The full variable domain, rest sourced from reference TRBV28 and TRBJ2-1, is DVKVTQSSRYLVKRTGEKVFLECVQDMDHENMFWYRQDPGLGLRLIYFSYDVKMKEKGDIPEGYSVSREKKERFSLILESASTNQTSMYLCASSPLDTSSSYNEQFFGPGTRLTVL.

The chain couples TRBV4-1 to TRBJ2-7; TRBD2 matches at 7 bases. Germline V CDR1 and CDR2: MGHRA, YSYEKL. The CDR3 totals 13 residues. With 2 bases clipped from V and 3 bases from J, the junction kept 1 base outside the gene matches. The DNA of the CDR3 is TGCGCCAGCAGCCAACGCGGGAGCTACGAGCAGTACTTC. Its protein is CASSQRGSYEQYF.

This chain links TRBV6-1 with TRBJ2-7; TRBD1 matches at 7 bases. Per the germline V gene, CDR1 is MNHNS and CDR2 is SASEGT. This CDR3 is 14 amino acids long. The trim removed 7 bases at V and 3 bases at J, leaving 9 bases unmatched. CDR3 amino acids: CASKGPDRIYEQYF. The DNA for the CDR3 is TGTGCCAGCAAGGGGCCGGACAGGATCTACGAGCAGTACTTC.

This clone has only one observation. V usage is TRBV27 and J usage is TRBJ2-5; TRBD1 might be the D (6 bases). Germline-derived CDR1 and CDR2 are MNHEY and SMNVEV (reference sequence). The V end lost 10 bases, the J end lost 5 bases, and 11 bases lay between the germline ends. The CDR3 is 11 residues long. The CDR3 region has the DNA TGTGCCACCTCTCAGGGGGAGACCCAGTACTTC. Translated: CATSQGETQYF.

This chain uses TRBV14 with TRBJ2-1; D not certain. The CDR3 is 15 amino acids. The germline gives CDR1 SGHDN, CDR2 FVKESK. The V end lost 0 bases, the J end lost 4 bases, and 10 bases lay between the germline ends. In DNA form, the CDR3 reads TGTGCCAGCAGCCAAGAAGAGTGGCAGTACAATGAGCAGTTCTTC. This sequence encodes CASSQEEWQYNEQFF.